Sequencing of this TCR beta chain was carried out in a study of CXCR3-negative and CXCR3-positive naive CD8 T cells. In the study overall: Cumulative TRB read yield was 120 million to 150 million, averaging about 1.5 +/- 0.3 million per library.

There are 22 residues in the CDR3. General study findings and limits: Memory CD8+ cells showed much lower diversity, while both naive subsets displayed comparably high diversity. Greater hydrophobicity was found in TRB CDR3s of CXCR3-positive naive cells than of CXCR3-negative naive cells. Within a donor, both naive subsets shared TRBV-TRBJ usage, unlike memory cells.

Comment on this clonotype: Its matching antigen is unknown.

The method, 5' RACE with UMI labels, was used to prepare the TRB cDNA libraries. TCRdb re-called the 5' RACE reads, yielding one record per CDR3 amino acid sequence without DNA. The sample yields 50,000 to 65,000 distinct CDR3 sequences, of which the top ten take up about 0.8%. Cells that were CD45RO-CCR7+CD27+CD95- constituted naive CD8+ T cells. The sample consisted of naive CXCR3+ CD8+ T cells from blood. Sample subset: CD45RO-CCR7+CD27+CD95- naive CD8+ T cells expressing CXCR3 (TNR3+). The TCR originated in a human donor in good health. Some clones in this sample may be carry-over from other donors' samples. The chain uses TRBV12-3 or TRBV12-4 and TRBJ2-5; checking the TCRdb D call of TRBD2 is not possible without DNA. The CDR3 here is CASSFIGDTFSLAGDDQGTQYF.